Below, 13 T cell receptor beta chains from the same sample are listed, as sequenced in a study of regulatory T cells in long-lasting Graves disease. Time point: newly diagnosed GD, antithyroid drugs for less than 3 months. Extracted RNA from PBMCs served as the source of the TCR library. Library construction for TCR beta used iRepertoire HTBI primers and Arm-PCR of CDR3 regions. Each CDR3 protein gets one entry after TCRdb re-called the multiplex PCR reads with MiXCR. The sample lists under 300,000 distinct CDR3 sequences, about 20% occurring once. The same data also went into a second study, on T cells in Graves' hyperthyroidism and ophthalmopathy.

This sample comprised peripheral blood mononuclear cells (PBMCs), obtained at new diagnosis, from a patient treated with antithyroid drugs. The receptors originated from a woman in her thirties with Graves disease.

This clonotype appeared many times. This chain uses TRBV6-1 with TRBJ2-7; possibly TRBD2 for D (6 bases). Trimming left V 4 bases short and J 5 bases short, with 12 bases between. The CDR3 runs to 13 residues. Germline CDR1 and CDR2: MNHNS and SASEGT. CDR3 nucleotides: TGTGCCAGCAGTGTTTCGGGGGTCCACGAGCAGTACTTC. Translation: CASSVSGVHEQYF.

This clonotype was found many times. This chain joins TRBV24-1 and TRBJ2-3, with unresolved D. The germline V and J ends were trimmed by 5 bases and 6 bases, with 11 bases remaining between them. The germline V gene encodes CDR1 KGHDR and CDR2 SFDVKD. The CDR3 length is 13 residues. The CDR3 loop reads CATSGRSDDTQYF. The CDR3 nucleotides are TGTGCCACCAGTGGACGGAGTGACGATACGCAGTATTTT.

Concerning this clonotype: A far more abundant clone sits one base away, making this likely a read error. The chain combines TRBV7-9 with TRBJ2-4, with D unresolved. Trimming left V 8 bases short and J 13 bases short, with 18 bases between. The CDR3 sequence is 12 residues long. CDR1 and CDR2 (germline): SEHNR, FQNEAQ (reference sequence). The CDR3: CASRELGNEQYF. CDR3 sequence (DNA): TGTGCCAGCCGAGAGCTCGGCAATGAGCAGTACTTC.

Comment on this clonotype: This likely stems from a read error, as it lies one base from a far larger clone. V gene TRBV2 combines with J gene TRBJ2-1, with no clear D. CDR1 is SNHLY and CDR2 is FYNNEI in the germline V gene. CDR3 length: 14 residues. The CDR3 sequence: CASSESRQQETQHF. The CDR3 nucleotides read TGTGCCAGCAGTGAAAGCAGGCAGCAAGAGACCCAGCACTTC.

This clonotype was detected ten times or more. This chain joins TRBV2 and TRBJ1-4; possible D gene TRBD1, 6 bases. Germline V CDR1 and CDR2: SNHLY, FYNNEI. There are 14 residues in the CDR3. V lost 4 bases, J lost 0 bases, and 6 bases lay in between. The CDR3 DNA reads as TGTGCCAGCAGTGGGACAGCAACTAATGAAAAACTGTTTTTT. Translating gives CASSGTATNEKLFF.

This clonotype showed up many times. V gene TRBV28 combines with J gene TRBJ2-7; perhaps TRBD2 as D (6 bases). This CDR3 comprises 14 residues. The V end lost 5 bases, the J end lost 0 bases, and 11 bases lay between the germline ends. Looked up from germline, CDR1 is MDHEN and CDR2 is SYDVKM. CDR3 nucleotide sequence: TGTGCCAGCAGTGTGGGGGGACTCTCCTACGAGCAGTACTTC. Protein: CASSVGGLSYEQYF.

This chain links TRBV2 with TRBJ2-1; TRBD1 aligns across 10 bases. The CDR3 runs 14 residues. From germline, CDR1 is SNHLY and CDR2 FYNNEI. Trimming at V came to 8 bases and at J to 6 bases, leaving 7 bases not matched to a gene. The CDR3 reads CASGGQGWVNEQFF. DNA of the CDR3: TGTGCCAGCGGGGGACAGGGGTGGGTCAATGAGCAGTTCTTC.

This clonotype has a count of ten or more. The rearrangement links TRBV6-5 to TRBJ1-5; TRBD1 matches at 7 bases. Germline V gene data show CDR1 as MNHEY and CDR2 as SVGAGI. The CDR3 spans 15 residues. J lost 7 bases, V lost 2 bases, and 8 bases had no gene match. Written as DNA, the CDR3 is TGTGCCAGCAGTTACGAGGGGGCAGACTGGCAGCCCCAGCATTTT. Residues: CASSYEGADWQPQHF.

This clonotype appeared many times. This sequence joins TRBV9 and TRBJ2-5; D uncertain. This CDR3 region has 11 residues. V was cut by 5 bases and J by 3 bases, with 5 bases left in between. Germline CDR1 is SGDLS and CDR2 is YYNGEE. CDR3 DNA: TGTGCCAGCAGGAAAGAAGAGACCCAGTACTTC. It is translated as CASRKEETQYF.

This rearrangement joins TRBV20-1 to TRBJ2-3; D is possibly TRBD2 (7 bases). From germline, CDR1 is DFQATT and CDR2 SNEGSKA (reference sequence). With 3 bases removed from V and 4 bases from J, the gap between germline ends came to 11 bases. The length of the CDR3 is 13 residues. CDR3 amino acids: CSASGGQADTQYF. DNA for the CDR3: TGCAGTGCTAGCGGGGGGCAAGCAGATACGCAGTATTTT.

This clonotype was detected ten times or more. CDR3 sequence (DNA): TGTGCCAGCTCACCAGTTAGCGGGGGGGCCGTTTACGAGCAGTACTTC. Amino acid sequence: CASSPVSGGAVYEQYF. The chain recombines TRBV18 with TRBJ2-7, with 11 bases that match TRBD2. With 2 bases clipped from V and 4 bases from J, the junction kept 7 bases outside the gene matches. The CDR3 is made up of 16 amino acids. Germline assignment: CDR1 KGHSH and CDR2 LQKENI.

This clonotype was counted many times. The chain is built from TRBV20-1 and TRBJ2-1, with a tentative D call TRBD2 (5 bases). The germline V gene has CDR1 DFQATT and CDR2 SNEGSKA (reference sequence). The CDR3 length is 14 residues. Trimming shortened V by 6 bases and J by 0 bases, and 12 bases separated the two germline ends. The CDR3 is CSALTGSSYNEQFF. The CDR3 bases are TGCAGTGCACTAACGGGGAGCTCCTACAATGAGCAGTTCTTC.

This clonotype occurred many times. This chain links TRBV10-3 with TRBJ2-1, with 9 bases identical to TRBD2. J was trimmed by 6 bases and V by 3 bases; bases with no gene match: 9. Germline CDR1 ENHRY, CDR2 SYGVKD. The CDR3 consists of 16 residues. The CDR3 nucleotides read TGTGCCATCAGTGACTCAGGGACTAGCCCAATCAATGAGCAGTTCTTC. Its translation: CAISDSGTSPINEQFF.